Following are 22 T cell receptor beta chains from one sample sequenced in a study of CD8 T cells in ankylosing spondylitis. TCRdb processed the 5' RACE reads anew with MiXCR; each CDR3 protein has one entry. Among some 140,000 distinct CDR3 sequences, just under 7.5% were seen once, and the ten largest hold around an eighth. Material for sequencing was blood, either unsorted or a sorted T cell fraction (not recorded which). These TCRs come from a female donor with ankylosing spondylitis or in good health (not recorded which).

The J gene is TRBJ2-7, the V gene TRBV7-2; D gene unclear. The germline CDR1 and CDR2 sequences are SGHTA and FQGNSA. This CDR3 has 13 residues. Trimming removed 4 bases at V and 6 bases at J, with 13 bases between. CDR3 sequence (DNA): TGTGCCAGCAGCTCTGGGCCCCCGTGCGAGCAGTACTTC. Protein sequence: CASSSGPPCEQYF. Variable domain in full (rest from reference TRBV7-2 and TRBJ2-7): GAGVSQSPSNKVTEKGKDVELRCDPISGHTALYWYRQSLGQGLEFLIYFQGNSAPDKSGLPSDRFSAERTGGSVSTLTIQRTQQEDSAVYLCASSSGPPCEQYFGPGTRLTVT.

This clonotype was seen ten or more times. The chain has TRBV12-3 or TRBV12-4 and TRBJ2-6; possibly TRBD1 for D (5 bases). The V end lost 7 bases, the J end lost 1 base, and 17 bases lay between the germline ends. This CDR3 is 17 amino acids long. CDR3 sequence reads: CASTPTRVQSGANVLTF. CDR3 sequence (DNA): TGTGCCAGCACTCCCACCAGGGTCCAATCTGGGGCCAACGTCCTGACTTTC.

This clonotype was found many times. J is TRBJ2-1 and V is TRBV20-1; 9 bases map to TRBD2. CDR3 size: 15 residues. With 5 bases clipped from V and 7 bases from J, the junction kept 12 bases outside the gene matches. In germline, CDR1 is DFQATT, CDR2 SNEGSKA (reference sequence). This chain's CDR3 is CSADYSGGAGNEQFF. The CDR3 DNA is TGCAGTGCTGATTATAGCGGGGGCGCGGGGAATGAGCAGTTCTTC.

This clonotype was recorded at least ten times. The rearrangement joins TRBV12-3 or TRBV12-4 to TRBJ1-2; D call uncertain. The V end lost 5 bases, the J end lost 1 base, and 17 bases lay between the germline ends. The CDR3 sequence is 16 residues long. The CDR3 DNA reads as TGTGCCAGCAGTAAAAACGGTGTGGGGATTAACTATGGCTACACCTTC. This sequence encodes CASSKNGVGINYGYTF.

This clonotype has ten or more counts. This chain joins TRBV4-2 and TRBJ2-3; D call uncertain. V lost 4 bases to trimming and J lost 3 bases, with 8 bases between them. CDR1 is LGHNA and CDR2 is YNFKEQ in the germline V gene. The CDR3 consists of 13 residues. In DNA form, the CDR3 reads TGTGCCAGCAGCCCCGCTGGTACAGATACGCAGTATTTT. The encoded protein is CASSPAGTDTQYF.

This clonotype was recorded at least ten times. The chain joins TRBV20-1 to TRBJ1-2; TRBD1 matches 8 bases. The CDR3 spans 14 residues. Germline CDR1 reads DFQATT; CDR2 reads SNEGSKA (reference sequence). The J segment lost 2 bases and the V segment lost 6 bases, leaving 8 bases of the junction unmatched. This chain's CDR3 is CSAKTGALNYGYTF. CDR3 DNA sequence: TGCAGTGCAAAGACAGGGGCTTTAAACTATGGCTACACCTTC.

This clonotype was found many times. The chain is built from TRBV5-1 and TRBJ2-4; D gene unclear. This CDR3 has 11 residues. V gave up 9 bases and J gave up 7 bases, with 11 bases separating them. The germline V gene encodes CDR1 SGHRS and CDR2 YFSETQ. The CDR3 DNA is TGCGCCACCACCGACGGGAACATTCAGTACTTC. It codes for CATTDGNIQYF.

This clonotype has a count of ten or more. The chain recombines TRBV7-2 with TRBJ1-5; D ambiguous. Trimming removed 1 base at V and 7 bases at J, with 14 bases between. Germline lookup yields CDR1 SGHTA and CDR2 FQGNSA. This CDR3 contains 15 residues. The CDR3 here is CASSLDWNAIQPQHF. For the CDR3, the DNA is TGTGCCAGCAGCTTAGACTGGAACGCCATACAGCCCCAGCATTTT.

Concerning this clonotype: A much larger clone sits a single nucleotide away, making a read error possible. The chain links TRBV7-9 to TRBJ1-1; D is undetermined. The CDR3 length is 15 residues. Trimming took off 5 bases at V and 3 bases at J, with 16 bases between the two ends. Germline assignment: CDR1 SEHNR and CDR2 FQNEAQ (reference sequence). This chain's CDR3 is CASSATAVRYTEAFF. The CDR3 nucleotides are TGTGCCAGCAGCGCCACCGCGGTGAGGTACACTGAAGCTTTCTTT.

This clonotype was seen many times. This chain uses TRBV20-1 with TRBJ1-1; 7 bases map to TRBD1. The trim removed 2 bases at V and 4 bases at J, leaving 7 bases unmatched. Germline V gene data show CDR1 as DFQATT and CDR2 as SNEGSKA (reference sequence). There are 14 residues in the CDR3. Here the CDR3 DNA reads TGCAGTGCTAGAATACAGGGGAAGGGCACTGAAGCTTTCTTT. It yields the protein CSARIQGKGTEAFF.

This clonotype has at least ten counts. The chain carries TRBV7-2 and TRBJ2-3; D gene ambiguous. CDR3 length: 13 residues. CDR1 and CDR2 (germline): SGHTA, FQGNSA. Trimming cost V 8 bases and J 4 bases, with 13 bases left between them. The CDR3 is CASLGNQPDTQYF. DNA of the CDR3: TGTGCCAGCCTCGGAAATCAGCCAGATACGCAGTATTTT.

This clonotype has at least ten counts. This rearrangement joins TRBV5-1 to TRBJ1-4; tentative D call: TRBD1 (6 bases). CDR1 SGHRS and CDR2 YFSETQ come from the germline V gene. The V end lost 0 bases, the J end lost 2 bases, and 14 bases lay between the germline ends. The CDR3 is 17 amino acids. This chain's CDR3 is CASSLGGPEDTNEKLFF. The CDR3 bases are TGCGCCAGCAGCTTGGGGGGGCCAGAAGATACTAATGAAAAACTGTTTTTT.

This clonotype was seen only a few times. The CDR3 protein is CAWRDSGGPNTGELFF. In DNA, the CDR3 is TGTGCCTGGAGGGATAGCGGGGGTCCCAACACCGGGGAGCTGTTTTTT. V and J are TRBV30 and TRBJ2-2; 9 nucleotides line up with TRBD2. CDR1 GTSNPN and CDR2 SVGIG come from the germline V gene (reference sequence). With 3 bases clipped from V and 2 bases from J, the junction kept 7 bases outside the gene matches. The CDR3 extends over 16 amino acids.

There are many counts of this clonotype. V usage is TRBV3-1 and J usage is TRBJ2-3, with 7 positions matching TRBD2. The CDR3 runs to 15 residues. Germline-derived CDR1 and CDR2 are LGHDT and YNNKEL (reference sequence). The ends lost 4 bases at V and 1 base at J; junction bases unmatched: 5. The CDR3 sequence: CASSPVTSGTDTQYF. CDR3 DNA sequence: TGTGCCAGCAGCCCGGTAACTAGCGGCACAGATACGCAGTATTTT.

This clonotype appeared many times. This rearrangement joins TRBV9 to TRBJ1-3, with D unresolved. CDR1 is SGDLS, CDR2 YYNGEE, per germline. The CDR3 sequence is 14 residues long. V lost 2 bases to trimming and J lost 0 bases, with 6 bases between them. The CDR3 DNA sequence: TGTGCCAGCAGCGTCGCCCCCTCTGGAAACACCATATATTTT. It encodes CASSVAPSGNTIYF.

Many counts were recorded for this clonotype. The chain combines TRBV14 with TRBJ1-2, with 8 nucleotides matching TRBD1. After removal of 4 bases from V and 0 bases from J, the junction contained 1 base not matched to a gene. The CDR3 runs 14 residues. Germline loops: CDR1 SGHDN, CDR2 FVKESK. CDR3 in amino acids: CASSRGQANYGYTF. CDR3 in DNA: TGTGCCAGCAGCCGGGGACAGGCTAACTATGGCTACACCTTC.

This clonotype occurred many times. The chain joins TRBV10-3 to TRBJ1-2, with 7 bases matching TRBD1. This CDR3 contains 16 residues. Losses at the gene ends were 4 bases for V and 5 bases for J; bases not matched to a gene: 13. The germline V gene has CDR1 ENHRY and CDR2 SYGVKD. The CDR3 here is CAISVIGTAYDYGYTF. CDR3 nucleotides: TGTGCCATCAGTGTTATCGGGACAGCCTACGATTATGGCTACACCTTC.

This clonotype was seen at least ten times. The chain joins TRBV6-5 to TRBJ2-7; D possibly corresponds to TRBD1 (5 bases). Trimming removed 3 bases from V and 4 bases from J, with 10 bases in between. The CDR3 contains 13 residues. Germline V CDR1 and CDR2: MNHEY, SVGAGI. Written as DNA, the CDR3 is TGTGCCAGCAGTTATGCAGGGCCATACGAGCAGTACTTC. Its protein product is CASSYAGPYEQYF.

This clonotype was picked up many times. The CDR3 coding sequence is TGTGCCAGCAGTTGGAAGAGTAGCAATCAGCCCCAGCATTTT. Its translation: CASSWKSSNQPQHF. The chain recombines TRBV6-2 or TRBV6-3 with TRBJ1-5; no clear D. The germline CDR1 and CDR2 sequences are MNHEY and SVGEGT. The CDR3 is made up of 14 amino acids. The V end was cut by 4 bases, the J end by 0 bases, with 7 bases between.

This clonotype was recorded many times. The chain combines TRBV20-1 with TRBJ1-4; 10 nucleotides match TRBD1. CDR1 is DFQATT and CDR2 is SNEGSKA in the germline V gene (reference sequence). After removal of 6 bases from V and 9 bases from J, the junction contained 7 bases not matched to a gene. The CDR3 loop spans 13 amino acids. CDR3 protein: CSARDRGSQKLFF. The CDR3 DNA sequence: TGCAGTGCAAGGGACAGGGGTTCCCAAAAACTGTTTTTT.

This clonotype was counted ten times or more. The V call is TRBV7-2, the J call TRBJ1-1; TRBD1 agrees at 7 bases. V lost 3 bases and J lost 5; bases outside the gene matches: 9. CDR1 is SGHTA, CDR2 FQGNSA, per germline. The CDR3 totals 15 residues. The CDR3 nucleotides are TGTGCCAGCAGCTTTTCTTCACAGGGGCGGACTGAAGCTTTCTTT. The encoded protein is CASSFSSQGRTEAFF.

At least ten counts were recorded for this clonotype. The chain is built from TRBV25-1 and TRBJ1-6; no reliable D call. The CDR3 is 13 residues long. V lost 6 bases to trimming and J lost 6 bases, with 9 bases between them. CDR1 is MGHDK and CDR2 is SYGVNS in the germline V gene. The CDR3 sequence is CASSASSNSPLHF. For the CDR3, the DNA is TGTGCCAGCAGCGCGAGTTCTAATTCACCCCTCCACTTT. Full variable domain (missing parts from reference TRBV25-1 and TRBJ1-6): EADIYQTPRYLVIGTGKKITLECSQTMGHDKMYWYQQDPGMELHLIHYSYGVNSTEKGDLSSESTVSRIRTEHFPLTLESARPSHTSQYLCASSASSNSPLHFGNGTRLTVT.